Listed below are T cell receptor beta chains from one sample, sequenced in a study of regulatory T cells. Only in-frame clones appear in the TCRdb table, and some are missing; sequencing was by immunoSEQ multiplex PCR. The sample includes about 28,000 clones, around 93% of them seen just once. The specimen sequenced was conventional CD4+ T cells sorted from blood. These receptors were taken from a person under 35 with CD3G deficiency. CDR3s include the opening cysteine and the closing phenylalanine or tryptophan. A D gene is named only where the DNA matches it firmly. The size entry is marked missing in some rows and otherwise reads once, few, many or a size class.

d_gene	v_gene	j_gene	abundance	CDR3nt	CDR3aa
NA	TRBV6-1	TRBJ2-2	NA	TGTGCCAGCAGTGACAAAGTGGGGCGCACCGGGGAGCTGTTTTTT	CASSDKVGRTGELFF
NA	TRBV5-1	TRBJ2-5	NA	TGCGCCAGCAGCCCTACGGACGGGGGGACCCAGTACTTC	CASSPTDGGTQYF
NA	TRBV6-6	TRBJ2-1	NA	TGTGCCAGCAGTGGACTGAATGGGGAGCAGTTCTTC	CASSGLNGEQFF
NA	TRBV15	TRBJ2-4	NA	TGTGCCACCAGCAGAGATTACAGTGATGGTAACATTCAGTACTTC	CATSRDYSDGNIQYF
TRBD1	TRBV6-5	TRBJ1-1	NA	TGTGCCAGCAGTTCGGCCCAGCAGGGGGACACTGAAGCTTTCTTT	CASSSAQQGDTEAFF
NA	TRBV10-3	TRBJ1-2	few	TGTGCCATCACTTGGGCAGGCCAGAAGGACTACACCTTC	CAITWAGQKDYTF
NA	TRBV6-1	TRBJ1-1	NA	TGTGCCAGCAGTGGAACTAAGTTGGGGGTCACTGAAGCTTTCTTT	CASSGTKLGVTEAFF
NA	TRBV19	TRBJ1-1	NA	TGTGCCAGTAGTCCGGGGGGACCGGGGACTGAAGCTTTCTTT	CASSPGGPGTEAFF
TRBD2	TRBV25-1	TRBJ2-5	NA	TGTGCCAGCAGTCCCGCGCATCAAGCGGGAGAGCTCATAGAGACCCAGTACTTC	CASSPAHQAGELIETQYF
TRBD1	TRBV19	TRBJ2-7	NA	TGTGCCAGTAGTCTGAGGACAGGACCCTACGAGCAGTACTTC	CASSLRTGPYEQYF
NA	TRBV7-3	TRBJ2-5	NA	TGTGCCAGCAGCCCCCTGGGGGGGCCCGAGACCCAGTACTTC	CASSPLGGPETQYF
NA	TRBV6-1	TRBJ1-3	few	TGTGCCAGCTCCCCTCCAGCTGGAAACACCATATATTTT	CASSPPAGNTIYF
NA	TRBV6-1	TRBJ1-6	once	TGTGCCAGCAGTGAAGAGGGGAGAGGATCACCCCTCCACTTT	CASSEEGRGSPLHF
NA	TRBV6-1	TRBJ1-3	NA	TGTGCCAGCAGTGACAACAGGGAATTGGGAAACACCATATATTTT	CASSDNRELGNTIYF
NA	TRBV20-1	TRBJ2-1	NA	TGCAGTGCCCGAGGGGGTGACGGTCAGTTCTTC	CSARGGDGQFF
NA	TRBV4-2	TRBJ2-3	NA	TGTGCCAGCAGCCAAGATTTGCTGTACACAGATACGCAGTATTTT	CASSQDLLYTDTQYF
NA	TRBV28	TRBJ2-1	NA	TGTGCCAGCAGAGGGACTCATGTCTACAATGAGCAGTTCTTC	CASRGTHVYNEQFF
NA	TRBV6-6	TRBJ1-1	NA	TGTGCCAGCACTTACGGGCAGGGAGAGAACACTGAAGCTTTCTTT	CASTYGQGENTEAFF
NA	TRBV7-9	TRBJ2-1	NA	TGTGCCAGCAGCCGGACGCAATTTACCTACAATGAGCAGTTCTTC	CASSRTQFTYNEQFF
NA	TRBV19	TRBJ1-2	NA	TGTGCCTCAAGTCCCCGACAGGCCAGAGGGGGCTACACCTTC	CASSPRQARGGYTF
NA	TRBV28	TRBJ2-1	NA	TGTGCCAGCAGTCCTATAGGGGGACGGCGGGAGAGGTTCTTC	CASSPIGGRRERFF
NA	TRBV5-1	TRBJ2-3	once	TGCGCCAGCAGCTTGTGGGGGGCCCTCACAGATACGCAGTATTTT	CASSLWGALTDTQYF
NA	TRBV6-1	TRBJ1-4	NA	TGTGCCACCCCGGGCGCGGGCAATGAAAAACTGTTTTTT	CATPGAGNEKLFF
NA	TRBV5-1	TRBJ2-3	NA	TGCGCCAGCAGCTTGGGAGTCCAACGGGCAGATACGCAGTATTTT	CASSLGVQRADTQYF
NA	TRBV28	TRBJ2-7	once	TGTGCCAGCAGTTCCACCCTAGGGGACGAGCAGTACTTC	CASSSTLGDEQYF
NA	TRBV19	TRBJ2-6	NA	TGTGCCAGTAGTCAGGTTGTCTCTGGGGCCAACGTCCTGACTTTC	CASSQVVSGANVLTF
TRBD2	TRBV6-6	TRBJ2-7	NA	TGTGCCAGCAGCCCTCGGGCGGGAGGAAGATACGAGCAGTACTTC	CASSPRAGGRYEQYF
NA	TRBV5-4	TRBJ2-3	NA	TGTGCCAGCAGCTTGCGCCTATCCCCTAGCACAGATACGCAGTATTTT	CASSLRLSPSTDTQYF
NA	TRBV29-1	TRBJ2-5	NA	TGCAGCGTTGAGACGGACAGAAAAGAGACCCAGTACTTC	CSVETDRKETQYF
NA	TRBV5-8	TRBJ1-4	NA	TGTGCCAGCAGCTCGCGCAGGTCTGAAAAACTGTTTTTT	CASSSRRSEKLFF
TRBD2	TRBV7-9	TRBJ2-1	NA	TGTGCCAGCAGCTTAGGGACTAGCGGCCCCGAGCAGTTCTTC	CASSLGTSGPEQFF
NA	TRBV29-1	TRBJ2-3	NA	TGCAGCGTTGCTTTGAATGGGGGGACAGATACGCAGTATTTT	CSVALNGGTDTQYF
NA	TRBV6-1	TRBJ1-2	NA	TGTGCCAGCAGTGGTGATCCGGCGGGCTATGGCTACACCTTC	CASSGDPAGYGYTF
TRBD1	TRBV19	TRBJ2-3	NA	TGTGCCAGTAACGACAGGGGTGGTGCAGATACGCAGTATTTT	CASNDRGGADTQYF
NA	TRBV7-3	TRBJ2-1	medium-sized	TGTGCCAGCAGCCCACGTGCAGATTACAATGAGCAGTTCTTC	CASSPRADYNEQFF
TRBD2	TRBV10-3	TRBJ2-3	once	TGTGCCACAAGCGGGAGCGTAGGTACAGATACGCAGTATTTT	CATSGSVGTDTQYF
NA	TRBV19	TRBJ2-1	NA	TGTGCCAGTAGTATAAAAGCTAGCTTCCATGAGCAGTTCTTC	CASSIKASFHEQFF
NA	TRBV6-6	TRBJ1-2	NA	TGTGCCAGCAGTTACTCGGGGGGGGACTATGGCTACACCTTC	CASSYSGGDYGYTF
NA	TRBV21-1	TRBJ2-1	NA	TGTGCCCCTTCCCCGGAGACAGGGGATAATGAGCAGTTCTTC	CAPSPETGDNEQFF
NA	TRBV30	TRBJ1-2	once	TGTGCCTGGAGTGGAGGATTCATTAACTATGGCTACACCTTC	CAWSGGFINYGYTF
NA	TRBV5-1	TRBJ1-1	once	TGCGCCAGCAGCACGGGGGAGGGGATCACTGAAGCTTTCTTT	CASSTGEGITEAFF
NA	TRBV5-1	TRBJ2-1	NA	TGCGCCAGCAGCTTCAGGGGATCCGGTAATGATGAGCAGTTCTTC	CASSFRGSGNDEQFF
NA	TRBV13	TRBJ2-7	NA	TGTGCCAGCAGCTTAGAGAGGGCGGCTTCCTACGAGCAGTACTTC	CASSLERAASYEQYF
NA	TRBV6-1	TRBJ2-1	once	TGTGCCAGCGTCAGAGGGGGGATAGGTAATGAGCAGTTCTTC	CASVRGGIGNEQFF
TRBD1	TRBV9	TRBJ2-7	NA	TGTGCCAGCAGCGTTTACAGGGGGATTAACTACGAGCAGTACTTC	CASSVYRGINYEQYF
NA	TRBV19	TRBJ1-4	NA	TGTGCCAGTAGACGACCCTCGGGATCAAGGAGGGAAAAACTGTTTTTT	CASRRPSGSRREKLFF
NA	TRBV18	TRBJ1-3	once	TGTGCCAGCTCACCCCCCAGTGGGGACTCTGGAAACACCATATATTTT	CASSPPSGDSGNTIYF
NA	TRBV7-2	TRBJ2-3	NA	TGTGCCAGCAGCTTAAGCCGGATGGATACGCAGTATTTT	CASSLSRMDTQYF
NA	TRBV5-1	TRBJ2-2	once	TGCGCCAGCAGCTTGGCCCAGACGGGGTCCGGGGAGCTGTTTTTT	CASSLAQTGSGELFF
NA	TRBV19	TRBJ1-6	NA	TGTGCCAGTAGTATCTGGGGGCGAACGACACCCCTCCACTTT	CASSIWGRTTPLHF